This TCR beta chain was observed in a study of spatial heterogeneity in lung cancer. This clonotype showed up many times. Its antigen remains unknown. Time point of the sample: sample taken at primary tumor resection. Patients with untreated early-stage non-small cell lung cancer, numbering around 71, were the donors. Via MiXCR, TCRdb re-called the 5' RACE reads, giving one row per CDR3 protein. This sample has around 18,000 distinct CDR3 sequences, with roughly 6% found just once. Overall study results and limits: Ubiquitous and regional nonsynonymous mutations were tracked by counts of ubiquitous and regional expanded TCRs, respectively. It was found that expanded intratumoral alpha and beta TCR counts tracked tumor mutation counts.

The length of the CDR3 is 11 residues. Germline V lookup: CDR1 SQVTM, CDR2 ANQGSEA. The V and J ends lost 4 bases and 7 bases respectively, with 11 bases between them. The source was lung tumor tissue, collected at surgery. The J gene is TRBJ2-7, the V gene TRBV29-1; no clear D gene. The receptor was derived from a female donor with early-stage non-small cell lung cancer. CDR3 bases: TGCAGCGTTGGAGAATCGGCGGAGCAGTACTTC. This sequence encodes CSVGESAEQYF.